Below, 23 T cell receptor beta chains from the same sample are listed, as sequenced in a study of T cell responses to AZD1222 COVID-19 vaccine. The repertoire was sequenced with immunoSEQ multiplex PCR; TCRdb's copy has only in-frame clones and lacks some. The data contain approximately 120,000 clones, about 89% of them singletons. The material sequenced was peripheral blood, taken on day 0 of AZD1222 vaccination. These receptors were taken from an adult in good health.

This chain connects TRBV6-5 to TRBJ2-3, with TRBD2 identical over 8 bases. With 4 bases clipped from V and 4 bases from J, the junction kept 10 bases outside the gene matches. The CDR3 sequence is 16 residues long. CDR1 and CDR2 from the germline V gene are MNHEY and SVGAGI. DNA of the CDR3: TGTGCCAGCAGTTTAATGGGACGGGGGGGTGCAGATACGCAGTATTTT. It codes for CASSLMGRGGADTQYF.

The table lists this clone with a count of one. The CDR3 DNA follows: TGCGCCAGCAGCTTGGAGGGACAGGGGGTAGGTCAGCCCCAGCATTTT. As protein: CASSLEGQGVGQPQHF. The chain carries TRBV5-1 and TRBJ1-5; 11 nucleotides align to TRBD1. The CDR3 extends over 16 amino acids. CDR1 and CDR2 from the germline V gene are SGHRS and YFSETQ. Losses at the gene ends were 0 bases for V and 6 bases for J; bases not matched to a gene: 5.

This clone was counted a single time. The rearrangement joins TRBV7-8 to TRBJ2-2; no reliable D call. Germline V lookup: CDR1 SGHVS, CDR2 FQNEAQ. Trimming took 0 bases from V and 6 from J, leaving 11 bases between them. The length of the CDR3 is 15 residues. The CDR3 loop reads CASSLAELRAGELFF. The CDR3 bases are TGTGCCAGCAGCTTAGCCGAGTTACGTGCCGGGGAGCTGTTTTTT.

The chain combines TRBV5-6 with TRBJ2-1; D ambiguous. The CDR3 spans 14 residues. Germline CDR1 reads SGHDT; CDR2 reads YYEEEE. Deletions cut 5 bases from V and 4 bases from J, with 13 bases between. The CDR3 protein is CASSYGGSYNEQFF. CDR3 DNA: TGTGCCAGCAGTTATGGTGGTTCGTACAATGAGCAGTTCTTC.

This chain links TRBV7-2 with TRBJ2-1; no definite D call. V dropped 7 bases and J dropped 11 bases, with 18 bases sitting between them. Germline V lookup: CDR1 SGHTA, CDR2 FQGNSA. The CDR3 totals 13 residues. The CDR3 DNA reads as TGTGCCAGCACCGCGGACGAGGTAATGAAGCAGTTCTTC. This gives the protein CASTADEVMKQFF. The full variable domain, rest sourced from reference TRBV7-2 and TRBJ2-1, is GAGVSQSPSNKVTEKGKDVELRCDPISGHTALYWYRQSLGQGLEFLIYFQGNSAPDKSGLPSDRFSAERTGGSVSTLTIQRTQQEDSAVYLCASTADEVMKQFFGPGTRLTVL.

The rearrangement joins TRBV6-5 to TRBJ2-2, with TRBD2 matching 7 bases. The germline CDR1 and CDR2 sequences are MNHEY and SVGAGI. This CDR3 has 13 amino acids. V shed 6 bases, J shed 5 bases, and the junction held 3 bases outside the gene matches. CDR3 DNA sequence: TGTGCCAGCAGCCCGCGGGAGACCGGGGAGCTGTTTTTT. Protein sequence: CASSPRETGELFF.

This chain joins TRBV4-3 and TRBJ1-6, with TRBD1 matching over 8 bases. V was clipped by 1 base and J by 9 bases; unmatched bases: 5. CDR3 length equals 15 residues. CDR1 and CDR2 (germline): LGHNA, YSLEER. The CDR3 region is CASSQARQGSSPLHF. CDR3 in DNA: TGCGCCAGCAGCCAAGCCCGACAGGGGAGTTCACCCCTCCACTTT.

The rearrangement uses TRBV28 and TRBJ2-1, with TRBD1 identical over 7 bases. V lost 8 bases and J lost 1; bases outside the gene matches: 2. CDR1 and CDR2 (germline): MDHEN, SYDVKM. This CDR3 contains 13 residues. CDR3 protein: CASGTVSYNEQFF. CDR3 sequence (DNA): TGTGCCAGCGGGACAGTTTCCTACAATGAGCAGTTCTTC.

The gene calls are TRBV7-9 and TRBJ1-5; D ambiguous. Germline V gene lookup returns CDR1 SEHNR and CDR2 FQNEAQ (reference sequence). V dropped 1 base and J dropped 4 bases, with 23 bases sitting between them. CDR3 length: 19 amino acids. This chain's CDR3 is CASSLGGVRPGADNQPQHF. CDR3 DNA: TGTGCCAGCAGCTTAGGGGGAGTTCGTCCCGGAGCGGATAATCAGCCCCAGCATTTT.

The genes are TRBV14 and TRBJ2-7; D unresolved. Germline CDR1 SGHDN, CDR2 FVKESK. The CDR3 consists of 14 residues. The V and J ends lost 1 base and 4 bases respectively, with 11 bases between them. CDR3: CASSQVLGLYEQYF. The CDR3 DNA follows: TGTGCCAGCAGCCAAGTTCTAGGGTTATACGAGCAGTACTTC.

The V gene is TRBV9, the J gene TRBJ1-1; D is unresolved. Deletions cut 2 bases from V and 8 bases from J, with 13 bases between. Germline CDR1 reads SGDLS; CDR2 reads YYNGEE. The length of the CDR3 is 13 residues. The CDR3 DNA is TGTGCCAGCAGCGTGACGAGCACAACGGAAGCTTTCTTT. It translates to CASSVTSTTEAFF.

V is TRBV24-1 and J is TRBJ2-7; TRBD2 matches at 10 bases. CDR3 size: 14 residues. CDR1 is KGHDR, CDR2 SFDVKD, per germline. The ends lost 2 bases at V and 6 bases at J; junction bases unmatched: 3. CDR3 amino acids: CATSDSRLAGEQYF. The DNA for the CDR3 is TGTGCCACCAGTGATTCAAGACTAGCGGGCGAGCAGTACTTC.

The genes are TRBV5-1 and TRBJ1-3, with 9 bases aligning to TRBD1. The CDR3 is made up of 16 amino acids. CDR1 is SGHRS, CDR2 YFSETQ, per germline. The V and J ends lost 3 bases and 1 base, in that order; junction bases with no gene match: 5. Written as DNA, the CDR3 is TGCGCCAGCAGCTCGGGACAGGGAGGATCTGGAAACACCATATATTTT. Its protein product is CASSSGQGGSGNTIYF. The complete variable domain, with remaining parts taken from reference TRBV5-1 and TRBJ1-3, reads KAGVTQTPRYLIKTRGQQVTLSCSPISGHRSVSWYQQTPGQGLQFLFEYFSETQRNKGNFPGRFSGRQFSNSRSEMNVSTLELGDSALYLCASSSGQGGSGNTIYFGEGSWLTVV.

The chain joins TRBV28 to TRBJ1-1; 7 bases align to TRBD1. Germline V gene lookup returns CDR1 MDHEN and CDR2 SYDVKM. With 9 bases clipped from V and 0 bases from J, the junction kept 7 bases outside the gene matches. The CDR3 has 14 residues. This CDR3 reads CASSEGALNTEAFF. The DNA for the CDR3 is TGTGCCAGTTCCGAGGGGGCTTTGAACACTGAAGCTTTCTTT.

The chain uses TRBV5-6 and TRBJ2-7; tentative D call: TRBD2 (8 bases). V lost 4 bases and J lost 5, with 16 bases in between. This CDR3 contains 14 residues. Germline CDR1 SGHDT, CDR2 YYEEEE. DNA of the CDR3: TGTGCCAGCAGCCCGGGGGGGCAGGGGGACGAGCAGTACTTC. It is translated as CASSPGGQGDEQYF.

The genes are TRBV4-1 and TRBJ2-2; D is possibly TRBD2 (6 bases). The CDR3 consists of 18 residues. V was trimmed by 0 bases and J by 2 bases, leaving 16 bases between them. Germline V gene data show CDR1 as MGHRA and CDR2 as YSYEKL. CDR3 sequence: CASSQDRVRRGNTGELFF. CDR3 sequence (DNA): TGCGCCAGCAGCCAAGATCGTGTTAGGCGGGGAAACACCGGGGAGCTGTTTTTT.

The rearrangement uses TRBV5-1 and TRBJ2-7, with 10 bases fitting TRBD1. The junction had 7 bases not matched to a gene; V was cut back by 3 bases and J by 1 base. This CDR3 spans 16 amino acids. CDR1 is SGHRS and CDR2 is YFSETQ in the germline V gene. CDR3 DNA: TGCGCCAGCAGCTACGCCCAGGGACAGGGGTCCTACGAGCAGTACTTC. Amino acid sequence: CASSYAQGQGSYEQYF. The entire variable domain, with the rest obtained from reference TRBV5-1 and TRBJ2-7, is as follows: KAGVTQTPRYLIKTRGQQVTLSCSPISGHRSVSWYQQTPGQGLQFLFEYFSETQRNKGNFPGRFSGRQFSNSRSEMNVSTLELGDSALYLCASSYAQGQGSYEQYFGPGTRLTVT.

The rearrangement joins TRBV9 to TRBJ1-1; no clear D gene. Between the trimmed V and J ends, which lost 0 bases and 1 base, there was a span of 7 bases. Per the germline V gene, CDR1 is SGDLS and CDR2 is YYNGEE. The CDR3 has 14 amino acids. CDR3 coding DNA: TGTGCCAGCAGCGTAGATAGGGCGAACACTGAAGCTTTCTTT. It yields the protein CASSVDRANTEAFF. Full variable domain (remainder filled in from reference TRBV9 and TRBJ1-1): DSGVTQTPKHLITATGQRVTLRCSPRSGDLSVYWYQQSLDQGLQFLIQYYNGEERAKGNILERFSAQQFPDLHSELNLSSLELGDSALYFCASSVDRANTEAFFGQGTRLTVV.

This chain joins TRBV19 and TRBJ2-1; TRBD2 aligns across 12 bases. The CDR3 length is 17 residues. With 6 bases clipped from V and 9 bases from J, the junction kept 15 bases outside the gene matches. From germline, CDR1 is LNHDA and CDR2 SQIVND (reference sequence). CDR3 in amino acids: CASSIALLAGGHSEQFF. CDR3 nucleotide sequence: TGTGCCAGTAGCATCGCCCTTCTAGCGGGGGGGCATAGTGAGCAGTTCTTC.

The gene calls are TRBV27 and TRBJ2-7; 8 nucleotides agree with TRBD2. This CDR3 is built from 17 residues. CDR1 is MNHEY, CDR2 SMNVEV, per germline (reference sequence). After removal of 6 bases from V and 0 bases from J, the junction contained 13 bases not matched to a gene. The CDR3 region is CASSESSLSGNSYEQYF. CDR3 nucleotide sequence: TGTGCCAGCAGCGAGTCCAGCCTTAGCGGGAACTCCTACGAGCAGTACTTC.

This chain links TRBV27 with TRBJ1-4, with TRBD1 as a possible D gene (5 bases). Germline V CDR1 and CDR2: MNHEY, SMNVEV (reference sequence). This CDR3 is 13 amino acids long. Trimming left V 1 base short and J 10 bases short, with 10 bases between. The CDR3 coding sequence is TGTGCCAGCAGTTTATTGGGGGGTGGAAAACTGTTTTTT. This gives the protein CASSLLGGGKLFF.

This chain connects TRBV27 to TRBJ2-3; a possible D gene is TRBD2 (7 bases). The V end lost 4 bases, the J end lost 2 bases, and 13 bases lay between the germline ends. CDR3 size: 15 residues. The germline V gene encodes CDR1 MNHEY and CDR2 SMNVEV (reference sequence). CDR3 nucleotide sequence: TGTGCCAGCAGTTGGGGGGGCGAGTCCACAGATACGCAGTATTTT. Translated, it gives CASSWGGESTDTQYF.

This chain joins TRBV27 and TRBJ1-5; D may be TRBD1 (6 bases). The CDR3 has 16 residues. CDR1 and CDR2 from the germline V gene are MNHEY and SMNVEV (reference sequence). V lost 6 bases and J lost 2, with 17 bases in between. As DNA, the CDR3 is TGTGCCAGCAGCCCTGAACAGGGTTGGGGCAATCAGCCCCAGCATTTT. Translation gives CASSPEQGWGNQPQHF.